The entry that follows covers one TCR beta chain sequence. Per the original data handling: By means of reference gene primer amplification, nucleated cell counts were estimated. Method: immunoSEQ multiplex PCR; TCRdb's copy keeps in-frame clones and lacks some. The D gene and trimming were derived from the DNA, and the V and J assignments and clone size from that table. The profile shows more than 55,000 clones, almost 80% of them singletons. This record belongs to a study of blood T cell repertoires in COVID-19. Across the whole study: T cells, B-cell-depleted T cells, or PBMCs supplied cDNA or gDNA.

Sequenced input: peripheral blood. The source of this sequence is a man aged 55 to 70 with acute or convalescent COVID-19.

The CDR3 spells CASTYSDSPKTQYF. The CDR3, as DNA: TGTGCCAGCACCTATTCCGACTCGCCCAAGACCCAGTACTTC. This sequence joins TRBV28 and TRBJ2-5; unclear D gene. The CDR3 runs to 14 residues. Trimming removed 7 bases from V and 6 bases from J, with 18 bases in between. Per germline, CDR1 MDHEN and CDR2 SYDVKM.